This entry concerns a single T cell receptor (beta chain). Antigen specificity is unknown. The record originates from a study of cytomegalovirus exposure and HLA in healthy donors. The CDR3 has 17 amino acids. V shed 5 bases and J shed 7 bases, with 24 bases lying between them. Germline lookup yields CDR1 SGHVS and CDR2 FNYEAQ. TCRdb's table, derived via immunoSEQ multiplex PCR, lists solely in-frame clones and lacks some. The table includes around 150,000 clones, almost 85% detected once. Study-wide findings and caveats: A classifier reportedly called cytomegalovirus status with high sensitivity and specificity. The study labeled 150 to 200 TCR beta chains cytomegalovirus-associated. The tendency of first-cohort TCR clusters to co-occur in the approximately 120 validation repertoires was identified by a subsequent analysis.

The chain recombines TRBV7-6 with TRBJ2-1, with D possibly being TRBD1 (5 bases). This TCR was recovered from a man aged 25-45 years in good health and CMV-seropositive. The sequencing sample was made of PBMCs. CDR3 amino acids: CASSPPFVGLAGNEQFF. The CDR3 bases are TGTGCCAGCAGCCCCCCCTTCGTGGGGCTGGCCGGAAATGAGCAGTTCTTC.